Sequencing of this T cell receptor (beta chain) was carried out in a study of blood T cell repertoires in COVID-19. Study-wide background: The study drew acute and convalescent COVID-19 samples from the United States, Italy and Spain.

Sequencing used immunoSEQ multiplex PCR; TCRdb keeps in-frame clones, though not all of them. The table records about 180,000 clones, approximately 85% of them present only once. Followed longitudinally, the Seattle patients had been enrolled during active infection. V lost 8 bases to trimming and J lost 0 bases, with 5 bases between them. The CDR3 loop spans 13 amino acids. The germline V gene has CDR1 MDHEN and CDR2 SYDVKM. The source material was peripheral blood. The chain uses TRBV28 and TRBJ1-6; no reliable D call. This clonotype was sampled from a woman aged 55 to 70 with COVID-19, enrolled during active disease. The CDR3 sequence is CASLGSYNSPLHF. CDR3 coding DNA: TGTGCCAGCCTCGGCTCCTATAATTCACCCCTCCACTTT.